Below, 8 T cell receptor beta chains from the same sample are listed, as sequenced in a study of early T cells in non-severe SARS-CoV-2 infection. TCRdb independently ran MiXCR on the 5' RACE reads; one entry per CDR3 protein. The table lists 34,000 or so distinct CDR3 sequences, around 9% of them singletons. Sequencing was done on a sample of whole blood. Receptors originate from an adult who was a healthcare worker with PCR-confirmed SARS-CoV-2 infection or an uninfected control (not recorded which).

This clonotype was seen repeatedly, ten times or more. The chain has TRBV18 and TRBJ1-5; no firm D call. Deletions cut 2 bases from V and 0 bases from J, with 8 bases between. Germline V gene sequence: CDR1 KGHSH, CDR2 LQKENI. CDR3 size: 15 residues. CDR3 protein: CASSPKGYSNQPQHF. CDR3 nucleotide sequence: TGTGCCAGCTCACCAAAAGGTTATAGCAATCAGCCCCAGCATTTT.

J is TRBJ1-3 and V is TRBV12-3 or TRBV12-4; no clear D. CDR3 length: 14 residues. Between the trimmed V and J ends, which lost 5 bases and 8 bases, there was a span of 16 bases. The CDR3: CASSPLSSRDTIYF. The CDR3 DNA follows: TGTGCCAGCAGTCCCCTATCGAGTCGGGACACCATATATTTT.

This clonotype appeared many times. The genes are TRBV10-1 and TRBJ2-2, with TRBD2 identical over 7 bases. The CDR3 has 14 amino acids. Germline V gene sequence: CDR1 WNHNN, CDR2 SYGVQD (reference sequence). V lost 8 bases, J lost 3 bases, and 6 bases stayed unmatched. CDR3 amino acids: CASASGGDTGELFF. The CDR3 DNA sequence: TGCGCCAGCGCGTCGGGGGGTGACACCGGGGAGCTGTTTTTT.

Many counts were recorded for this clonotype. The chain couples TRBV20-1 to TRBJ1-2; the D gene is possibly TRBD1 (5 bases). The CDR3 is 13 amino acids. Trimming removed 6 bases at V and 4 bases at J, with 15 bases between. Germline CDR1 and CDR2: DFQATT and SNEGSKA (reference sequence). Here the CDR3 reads CSALGLQGYGYTF. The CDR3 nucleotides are TGCAGTGCCCTGGGCCTTCAGGGCTATGGCTACACCTTC.

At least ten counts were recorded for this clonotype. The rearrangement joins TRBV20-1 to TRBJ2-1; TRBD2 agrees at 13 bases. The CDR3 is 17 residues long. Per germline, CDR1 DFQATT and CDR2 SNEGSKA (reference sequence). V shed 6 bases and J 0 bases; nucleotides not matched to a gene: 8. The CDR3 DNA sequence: TGCAGTGCCGGAGGACTAGCGGGGGCCTACTCCTACAATGAGCAGTTCTTC. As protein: CSAGGLAGAYSYNEQFF.

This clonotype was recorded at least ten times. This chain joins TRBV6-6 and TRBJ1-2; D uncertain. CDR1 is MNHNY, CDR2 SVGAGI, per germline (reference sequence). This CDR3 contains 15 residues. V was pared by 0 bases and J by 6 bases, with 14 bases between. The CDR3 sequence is CASSYSSSALDGYTF. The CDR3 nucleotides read TGTGCCAGCAGTTACTCTTCGTCTGCGTTAGATGGCTACACCTTC.

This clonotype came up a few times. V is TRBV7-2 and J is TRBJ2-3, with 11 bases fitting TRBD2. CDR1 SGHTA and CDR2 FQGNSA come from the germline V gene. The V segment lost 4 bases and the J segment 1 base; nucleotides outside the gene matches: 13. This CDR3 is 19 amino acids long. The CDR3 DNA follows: TGTGCCAGCAGCTCATCGTCGTTAGCGGGGGGGCGGGGCACAGATACGCAGTATTTT. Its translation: CASSSSSLAGGRGTDTQYF.

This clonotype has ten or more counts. The CDR3 nucleotides read TGTGCCAGCAGCCAAGTCCCCTACGAGCAGTACTTC. It specifies CASSQVPYEQYF. The chain links TRBV3-1 to TRBJ2-7, with D unclear. The CDR3 length is 12 residues. Trimming left V 1 base short and J 2 bases short, with 3 bases between. The V gene's germline CDR1 is LGHDT and CDR2 YNNKEL (reference sequence).